This T cell receptor (beta chain) was retrieved from a study of blood T cell repertoires in COVID-19 (dated by TCRdb to the early 2020s). A note on the overall study: Samples covering the acute and convalescent phases of COVID-19 were provided by collaborators in the United States, Italy and Spain. The sample metadata nearly always contained a de-identified subject ID, COVID-19 status, age in years and sex. Subjects who had been exposed to COVID-19, were actively infected with it, or had recovered from it provided the deeply sampled blood TCRbeta repertoires that made up the dataset. Where available, HLA class I and class II types were taken from metadata supplied by the sample provider and were not determined by assay-based typing. The repertoires were released in a freely available public database intended as a resource for research on the immune response to SARS-CoV-2. The material from the prospective study consisted of cDNA or gDNA derived from T cells, B-cell-depleted T cells, or PBMCs. The samples were drawn from the first 160 participants of the ongoing ImmuneRACE study and from 950 to 1,500 subjects provided by 6 global collaborators.

The investigation overall reported the following: The quantity of clinical and demographic metadata differed by source and by participant and was supplied without curation.

A second Seattle source provided samples from volunteer blood donors who had recovered from COVID-19. Whole blood was collected in K2EDTA tubes by collaborating institutions according to the institutions' own protocols. For TCRbeta analysis, collaborators shipped samples as frozen whole blood, isolated PBMCs, or DNA extracted from either of those sample types. Comment on this clone: It has no known antigen specificity. Base-call qualities are not available, and no considerably larger clone is one nucleotide away.

TCRbeta CDR3 regions were amplified from genomic DNA using the immunoSEQ Assay, a bias-controlled multiplex PCR. Concerning the study's data processing: Within the assay, amplification of reference gene primers was used to estimate how many nucleated cells each sample contained. To quantify the absolute abundance of each unique TCRbeta CDR3 rearrangement, sequence reads were collapsed and filtered. For each sample, productive Simpson clonality was calculated by taking the square root of Simpson's diversity index across productive rearrangements. TCRdb mirrors the immuneACCESS table, restricted to in-frame sequences. Some clones are absent from its copies; in checked studies, under half trace to an unresolved V gene, and the reason for the others is unknown. The V and J calls and clone size were taken over from that table, and D and trimming were inferred from the DNA. This sample gives about 350,000 clones in total; 91% of them show up just once. Of the sample, roughly 3.4% is held by the ten largest clones.

V loses 5 bases, J loses 6 bases, and the germline ends lie 17 bases apart. The germline V gene (reference sequence) supplies CDR1 LNHDA and CDR2 SQIVND. The CDR3 runs 14 residues from the cysteine to the valine. The kept DNA is CDR3 alone, 42 bases in frame from the first base. The rearrangement joined TRBV19 to TRBJ2-7, and the D gene may be TRBD1, 6 bases matching. The material sequenced was peripheral blood. The TCR originated in a woman aged 18 to 35 who had recovered from COVID-19. The nucleotide sequence reads as follows: TGTGCCAGTAGTGCCCGGGACAAACGGGGCGAGCAGTACGTC. Its coded protein is CASSARDKRGEQYV.